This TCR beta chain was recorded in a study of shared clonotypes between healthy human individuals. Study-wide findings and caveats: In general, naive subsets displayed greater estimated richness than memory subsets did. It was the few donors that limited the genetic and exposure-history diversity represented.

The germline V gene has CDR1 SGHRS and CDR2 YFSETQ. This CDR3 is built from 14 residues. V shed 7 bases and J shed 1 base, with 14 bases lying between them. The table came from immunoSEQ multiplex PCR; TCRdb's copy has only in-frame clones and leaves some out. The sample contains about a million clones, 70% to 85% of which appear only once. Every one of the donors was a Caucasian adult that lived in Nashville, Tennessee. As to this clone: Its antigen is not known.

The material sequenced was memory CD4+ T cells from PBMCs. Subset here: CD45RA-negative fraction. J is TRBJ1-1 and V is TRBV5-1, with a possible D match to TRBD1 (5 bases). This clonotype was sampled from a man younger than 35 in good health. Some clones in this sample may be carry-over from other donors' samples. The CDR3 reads CASGTGTPNTEAFF. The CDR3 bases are TGCGCCAGCGGAACCGGGACCCCGAACACTGAAGCTTTCTTT.